This is a list of T cell receptor beta chains from one sample in a study of T cells after yellow fever vaccination. TCRdb re-called the 5' RACE reads through MiXCR, storing one row per CDR3 protein. The table records around 350,000 distinct CDR3 sequences, roughly 6.1% of them present only once. Specimen: PBMCs, collected 5 days after the yellow fever booster vaccination. The receptor set was obtained from a young man who received the YFV17D yellow fever vaccine. CDR3s include the opening cysteine and the closing phenylalanine or tryptophan. The D gene is left open where the match is weak. A row's size may be missing; if present it is once, few, many or a size class.

size	D	V	J	CDR3	DNA
many	NA	TRBV20-1	TRBJ2-2	CSARAGNGVGTGELFF	TGCAGTGCTAGAGCTGGCAACGGGGTAGGCACCGGGGAGCTGTTTTTT
few	TRBD1	TRBV20-1	TRBJ1-2	CSARIIRTGGFYGYTF	TGCAGTGCTAGAATCATACGGACAGGGGGTTTTTATGGCTACACCTTC
NA	NA	TRBV28	TRBJ2-3	CASSFRPAPHTQYF	TGTGCTAGCAGTTTTAGACCAGCCCCGCATACGCAGTATTTT
NA	NA	TRBV5-4	TRBJ2-7	CATQSVGSSSYEQYF	TGTGCCACCCAGTCGGTCGGGTCAAGCTCCTACGAGCAGTACTTC
many	NA	TRBV6-1	TRBJ2-1	CASSALSPYRVGPNEQFF	TGTGCCAGCAGTGCATTAAGCCCCTATAGGGTGGGTCCCAATGAGCAGTTCTTC
many	NA	TRBV7-3	TRBJ2-1	CASSASGRGTRESRDEQFF	TGTGCCAGCAGTGCGTCGGGCAGGGGGACGCGGGAGTCAAGGGATGAGCAGTTCTTC
many	TRBD1	TRBV20-1	TRBJ2-3	CSAPDRSSDTQYF	TGCAGTGCCCCGGACAGGTCATCAGATACGCAGTATTTT
many	NA	TRBV4-1	TRBJ1-1	CASSPVGGLNTEAFF	TGCGCCAGCAGCCCCGTAGGGGGTTTGAACACTGAAGCTTTCTTT
NA	NA	TRBV7-2	TRBJ2-5	CASSLIWRGGTQYF	TGTGCCAGCAGCTTAATTTGGCGGGGAGGGACCCAGTACTTC
many	NA	TRBV25-1	TRBJ2-7	CASSVGLGSYEQYF	TGTGCCAGCAGTGTTGGACTGGGGAGCTACGAGCAGTACTTC
few	TRBD2	TRBV4-3	TRBJ2-1	CASSQDLGTSGTEQFF	TGCGCCAGCAGCCAAGATCTAGGGACTAGCGGGACAGAGCAGTTCTTC
many	NA	TRBV5-1	TRBJ2-1	CASSLSPPGHPYNEQFF	TGCGCCAGCAGCTTGAGCCCACCGGGACACCCCTACAATGAGCAGTTCTTC
few	TRBD1	TRBV12-3/TRBV12-4	TRBJ2-2	CASLKQGATTGELFF	TGTGCCAGCCTCAAACAGGGGGCCACCACCGGGGAGCTGTTTTTT
medium-sized	TRBD2	TRBV4-1	TRBJ2-3	CASSQGTSGNVADTQYF	TGCGCCAGCAGCCAAGGGACTAGCGGGAACGTAGCAGATACGCAGTATTTT
NA	TRBD1	TRBV11-2	TRBJ2-2	CASSLVGQGPTNTGELFF	TGTGCCAGCAGCTTAGTTGGACAGGGGCCTACGAACACCGGGGAGCTGTTTTTT
many	TRBD1	TRBV5-6	TRBJ2-3	CASSFDRVSGPDTQYF	TGTGCCAGCAGCTTCGACAGGGTCTCTGGTCCAGATACGCAGTATTTT
many	NA	TRBV3-1	TRBJ2-1	CASSQGAGFNEQFF	TGTGCCAGCAGCCAAGGGGCTGGGTTCAATGAGCAGTTCTTC
many	NA	TRBV6-2/TRBV6-3	TRBJ2-7	CASSTTGSEQYF	TGTGCCAGCAGTACTACAGGGAGCGAGCAGTACTTC
many	NA	TRBV12-3/TRBV12-4	TRBJ1-5	CASSTPQDGPQHF	TGTGCCAGCAGTACCCCCCAGGACGGGCCCCAGCATTTT
few	NA	TRBV5-1	TRBJ2-5	CASGRDVQETQYF	TGCGCCAGCGGCAGGGATGTCCAAGAGACCCAGTACTTC
NA	TRBD2	TRBV23-1	TRBJ2-4	CASSPNLAGIAKNIQYF	TGCGCCAGCAGTCCAAATCTAGCGGGTATAGCCAAAAACATTCAGTACTTC
many	TRBD1	TRBV7-2	TRBJ1-5	CASSIQGGQPQHF	TGTGCCAGCAGCATACAGGGGGGCCAGCCCCAGCATTTT
many	NA	TRBV5-6	TRBJ2-2	CASSFTWENTGELFF	TGTGCCAGCAGCTTTACTTGGGAAAACACCGGGGAGCTGTTTTTT
NA	TRBD2	TRBV20-1	TRBJ2-1	CSARPYLLWGGANEQFF	TGCAGTGCTCGACCGTACCTTTTATGGGGAGGGGCCAATGAGCAGTTCTTC
many	TRBD2	TRBV7-9	TRBJ2-1	CASSLAVAGGEQFF	TGTGCCAGCAGCTTAGCGGTAGCGGGAGGGGAGCAGTTCTTC
NA	NA	TRBV23-1	TRBJ2-3	CASSHKVLADTQYF	TGCGCCAGCAGTCATAAGGTGCTCGCAGATACGCAGTATTTT
few	NA	TRBV7-6	TRBJ2-7	CASSANLDYEQYF	TGTGCCAGCAGCGCCAACCTCGACTACGAGCAGTACTTC
NA	TRBD2	TRBV7-9	TRBJ2-1	CASRPQAGSSYNEQFF	TGTGCCAGCAGGCCGCAAGCGGGGAGCTCCTACAATGAGCAGTTCTTC
many	NA	TRBV15	TRBJ1-2	CATSREGTGTGYTF	TGTGCCACCAGCAGAGAGGGAACCGGGACAGGCTACACCTTC
many	TRBD2	TRBV6-2/TRBV6-3	TRBJ2-1	CASSYSRAGGTF	TGTGCCAGCAGTTACTCCCGAGCGGGGGGAACCTTC
many	NA	TRBV7-8	TRBJ2-5	CASRFFRSGETQYF	TGTGCCAGCAGGTTTTTTAGGTCCGGAGAGACCCAGTACTTC
few	NA	TRBV5-5	TRBJ2-5	CASSQARGEETQYF	TGTGCCAGCAGTCAGGCCAGGGGTGAAGAGACCCAGTACTTC
many	TRBD1	TRBV6-1	TRBJ2-3	CASSEHSGQGPGPYF	TGTGCCAGCAGTGAACATTCGGGACAGGGCCCGGGTCCGTATTTT
few	TRBD2	TRBV27	TRBJ2-1	CASRRLAGAVGNEQFF	TGTGCCAGCCGCCGTTTAGCGGGAGCAGTAGGGAATGAGCAGTTCTTC
NA	NA	TRBV10-2	TRBJ2-7	CASSRDTSHEQYF	TGCGCCAGCAGTCGCGATACTAGCCACGAGCAGTACTTC
few	TRBD2	TRBV18	TRBJ2-7	CASSPLSLAEYYEQYF	TGTGCCAGCTCACCACTTAGTCTAGCGGAGTATTACGAGCAGTACTTC
NA	NA	TRBV4-3	TRBJ2-5	CASSRGELYQETQYF	TGCGCCAGCAGCCGGGGTGAACTGTACCAAGAGACCCAGTACTTC
few	NA	TRBV28	TRBJ2-1	CASSRVQWENEQFF	TGTGCCAGCAGCCGCGTCCAATGGGAGAATGAGCAGTTCTTC
many	TRBD2	TRBV9	TRBJ2-7	CASHSGRETYEQYF	TGTGCCAGCCATAGCGGGAGAGAAACCTACGAGCAGTACTTC
few	NA	TRBV5-6	TRBJ2-5	CASSPPGGIETQYF	TGTGCCAGCAGCCCCCCCGGAGGGATAGAGACCCAGTACTTC
many	NA	TRBV6-5	TRBJ2-1	CASSYSRRDQNEQFF	TGTGCCAGCAGTTACTCGAGGCGGGATCAGAATGAGCAGTTCTTC
many	NA	TRBV27	TRBJ2-3	CATRTATTTQYF	TGTGCCACCCGGACTGCCACCACCACGCAGTATTTT
many	NA	TRBV12-3/TRBV12-4	TRBJ1-3	CASSSRGSGNTIYF	TGTGCCAGCAGTTCCCGGGGCTCTGGAAACACCATATATTTT
few	NA	TRBV5-4	TRBJ2-3	CASSLVDPLRHLDF	TGTGCCAGCAGCTTGGTTGACCCTCTTCGGCACTTGGATTTT